Sequencing of this T cell receptor (beta chain) was carried out in a study of shared clonotypes between healthy human individuals. Whole-study context: Each donor had three CD4 naive, three CD4 memory, two CD8 naive and one CD8 memory plate. Study-level findings and limits: Shared clonotypes across all four donors exceeded non-shared ones in generation probability.

The V gene lost 0 bases and the J gene lost 3 bases, with 6 bases spanning the gap. Germline CDR1 SGHRS, CDR2 YFSETQ. CDR3 length equals 13 residues. Points on this clone: Its antigen is as yet unknown. The same CDR3 arises from other DNA sequences in this sample as well.

The data were produced by immunoSEQ multiplex PCR, yet TCRdb's version contains in-frame clones alone and is incomplete. The data contain some 1,100,000 clones, roughly 74% of them singletons. The material sequenced was memory CD4+ T cells from PBMCs. Subset denoted: CD45RA-negative fraction. The rearrangement uses TRBV5-1 and TRBJ1-1; D gene uncertain. The origin of this receptor is a man between 18 and 29 years old in good health. Some clones in this sample may be carry-over from other donors' samples. CDR3 coding DNA: TGCGCCAGCAGCTTGGCCGGGGACACTGAAGCTTTCTTT. Protein product: CASSLAGDTEAFF.